One and the same sample provided the 21 T cell receptor beta chains below, sequenced in a study of vaccination and CD4 T cells after COVID-19. Treatment given: approximately 9-day PBMC culture with coronavirus spike peptide pools or control peptides (ViraFEST assay). No cognate antigen is known for these TCRs. Researchers used the Oncomine TCR Beta short-read assay to sequence DNA from cultured CD4+ T cells. MiXCR, applied by TCRdb to the PCR reads, yields one record per CDR3 protein. Of thousands of distinct CDR3 sequences in the sample, 48% were seen once. Sequencing was done on a sample of CD4+ T cells from blood, cultured in vitro. All receptors derive from a human donor who had recovered from COVID-19.

This chain uses TRBV19 with TRBJ2-1; the D gene could be TRBD1 or TRBD2 (6 bases each). The CDR3 extends over 15 amino acids. Germline V gene data show CDR1 as LNHDA and CDR2 as SQIVND (reference sequence). V was cut by 6 bases and J by 7 bases, with 19 bases left in between. The CDR3 loop reads CASSGSRGAKNEQFF. As DNA, the CDR3 is TGTGCCAGTAGCGGGTCGAGGGGGGCGAAGAATGAGCAGTTCTTC.

The chain combines TRBV6-2 or TRBV6-3 with TRBJ1-2; tentative D call: TRBD1 (5 bases). CDR1 is MNHEY and CDR2 is SVGEGT in the germline V gene. V was cut by 3 bases and J by 8 bases, with 10 bases left in between. The CDR3 consists of 12 residues. CDR3 bases: TGTGCCAGCAGTTATTGGGGCGTGGGCTACACCTTC. Translated, it gives CASSYWGVGYTF.

This clonotype is deemed large. The rearrangement links TRBV20-1 to TRBJ1-2; D not certain. Trimming stripped 3 bases from V and 4 bases from J, with 6 bases between. This CDR3 has 11 residues. CDR1 DFQATT and CDR2 SNEGSKA come from the germline V gene (reference sequence). The CDR3 DNA is TGCAGTGCTAGTGACGGCTATGGCTACACCTTC. Translated, it gives CSASDGYGYTF.

The chain uses TRBV7-9 and TRBJ1-6; TRBD1 is a possible D gene (6 bases). Looked up from germline, CDR1 is SEHNR and CDR2 is FQNEAQ (reference sequence). The CDR3 spans 14 residues. Deletions cut 5 bases from V and 4 bases from J, with 9 bases between. CDR3 region: CASSTTGYNSPLHF. CDR3 coding DNA: TGTGCCAGCAGCACAACAGGGTATAATTCACCCCTCCACTTT.

The V and J genes are TRBV6-2 or TRBV6-3 and TRBJ2-2; D is uncertain. CDR3 size: 13 residues. Germline V gene lookup returns CDR1 MNHEY and CDR2 SVGEGT. V lost 11 bases and J lost 0, with 10 bases in between. CDR3 sequence reads: CAGRTTNTGELFF. CDR3 nucleotides: TGTGCCGGACGCACAACGAACACCGGGGAGCTGTTTTTT.

This chain joins TRBV6-1 and TRBJ2-2, with TRBD2 matching 7 bases. The CDR3 sequence is 15 residues long. Germline CDR1 MNHNS, CDR2 SASEGT. V was pared by 8 bases and J by 6 bases, with 12 bases of the junction left unmatched. DNA of the CDR3: TGTGCCAGCGTGAGGATTAGCGGGTTCCCCGGGGAGCTGTTTTTT. Translation gives CASVRISGFPGELFF.

This clonotype has a handful of counts. This sequence joins TRBV27 and TRBJ1-1; D ambiguous. The V end lost 6 bases, the J end lost 5 bases, and 16 bases lay between the germline ends. The germline V gene has CDR1 MNHEY and CDR2 SMNVEV (reference sequence). CDR3 length: 14 residues. The CDR3 nucleotides read TGTGCCAGCAGGCTAGTGTGGGTAGCGACTGAAGCTTTCTTT. Translation gives CASRLVWVATEAFF.

The rearrangement uses TRBV7-9 and TRBJ1-3; the match to TRBD1 covers 7 bases. J gave up 0 bases and V 10 bases, and 9 bases lay outside the gene matches. From germline, CDR1 is SEHNR and CDR2 FQNEAQ (reference sequence). This CDR3 spans 15 amino acids. CDR3 protein: CATPGQLSSGNTIYF. The CDR3 DNA reads TGTGCCACCCCGGGACAGCTTAGCTCTGGAAACACCATATATTTT.

This clonotype was found a few times. V is TRBV5-6 and J is TRBJ1-2; TRBD1 matches 9 bases. V was pared by 4 bases and J by 3 bases, with 7 bases of the junction left unmatched. The length of the CDR3 is 15 residues. Germline values: CDR1 SGHDT, CDR2 YYEEEE. The CDR3 DNA is TGTGCCAGCAGCCGCTTCGGGGACAGGGACTATGGCTACACCTTC. Translating gives CASSRFGDRDYGYTF.

In its sample, this clonotype was seen a few times. The chain uses TRBV24-1 and TRBJ2-4; D unclear. Germline CDR1 KGHDR, CDR2 SFDVKD. The CDR3 contains 15 residues. V was cut by 3 bases and J by 7 bases, with 15 bases left in between. Here the CDR3 DNA reads TGTGCCACCAGTGATCCGCGGTCCCCGCCCAACATTCAGTACTTC. Its translation is CATSDPRSPPNIQYF.

The chain couples TRBV7-9 to TRBJ1-1; D perhaps matches TRBD1 (5 bases). The V end lost 3 bases, the J end lost 5 bases, and 10 bases lay between the germline ends. There are 13 residues in the CDR3. Looked up from germline, CDR1 is SEHNR and CDR2 is FQNEAQ (reference sequence). The CDR3 loop is CASSLGQRTEAFF. In DNA form, the CDR3 reads TGTGCCAGCAGCTTGGGGCAGAGGACTGAAGCTTTCTTT.

This clonotype has a handful of counts. V is TRBV21-1 and J is TRBJ1-1; the tabulated D call, TRBD1, remains unverified against the DNA. TRBV21-1 is a pseudogene locus. The CDR3 sequence is 17 residues long. The CDR3 here is CASSKARTRELNTEAFF. The DNA for the CDR3 is TGTGCCAGCAGCAAAGCGCGTACTCGGGAACTGAACACTGAAGCTTTCTTT.

This chain connects TRBV6-5 to TRBJ2-7; D unclear. This CDR3 comprises 17 residues. From germline, CDR1 is MNHEY and CDR2 SVGAGI. V lost 0 bases, J lost 0 bases, and 15 bases lay in between. The CDR3 sequence: CASSYSIGFRNSYEQYF. The CDR3 coding sequence is TGTGCCAGCAGTTACTCGATTGGATTTCGGAACTCCTACGAGCAGTACTTC.

This clonotype was seen only once. The V call is TRBV3-1, the J call TRBJ1-1; the D gene is possibly TRBD1 (5 bases). Looked up from germline, CDR1 is LGHDT and CDR2 is YNNKEL (reference sequence). The CDR3 sequence is 13 residues long. Trimming removed 1 base at V and 4 bases at J, with 7 bases between. The CDR3 DNA reads as TGTGCCAGCAGCCAAGGGGGGGGCACTGAAGCTTTCTTT. It encodes CASSQGGGTEAFF.

This clonotype is labeled as large (0.1 to 1%). The rearrangement uses TRBV6-1 and TRBJ2-7; TRBD1 aligns across 7 bases. CDR1 is MNHNS and CDR2 is SASEGT in the germline V gene. The V gene end was trimmed by 10 bases and the J gene end by 2 bases; junction bases not matched to a gene: 8. The CDR3 sequence is 13 residues long. The CDR3 loop is CATEDRRTYEQYF. DNA of the CDR3: TGTGCCACCGAGGACAGGAGGACCTACGAGCAGTACTTC.

This clonotype was counted only a few times. This chain joins TRBV20-1 and TRBJ2-1; TRBD2 aligns across 7 bases. The CDR3 runs to 19 residues. The ends lost 0 bases at V and 2 bases at J; junction bases unmatched: 16. The germline V gene encodes CDR1 DFQATT and CDR2 SNEGSKA (reference sequence). CDR3 residues: CSARDLSGGSPGTYNEQFF. DNA for the CDR3: TGCAGTGCTAGAGATCTTTCCGGGGGGAGCCCAGGGACCTACAATGAGCAGTTCTTC.

The chain uses TRBV14 and TRBJ2-6; no firm D call. The germline gives CDR1 SGHDN, CDR2 FVKESK. The CDR3 consists of 16 residues. V dropped 4 bases and J dropped 0 bases, with 10 bases sitting between them. CDR3 amino acids: CASSPLTHSGANVLTF. CDR3 bases: TGTGCCAGCAGCCCACTAACCCACTCTGGGGCCAACGTCCTGACTTTC.

The rearrangement uses TRBV6-1 and TRBJ2-6; 7 bases align to TRBD1. V lost 7 bases and J lost 3; bases outside the gene matches: 12. The V gene's germline CDR1 is MNHNS and CDR2 SASEGT. The CDR3 consists of 17 residues. Written as DNA, the CDR3 is TGTGCCAGCACCTACGGATTTCAGGGGGTTGGGGCCAACGTCCTGACTTTC. The encoded protein is CASTYGFQGVGANVLTF.

The chain combines TRBV20-1 with TRBJ2-3; possibly TRBD2 for D (5 bases). This CDR3 has 15 residues. Germline loops: CDR1 DFQATT, CDR2 SNEGSKA (reference sequence). V was clipped by 0 bases and J by 6 bases, with 16 bases between them. The CDR3 DNA is TGCAGTGCTAGAGAGATGAGGGCTCCCGGGGATACGCAGTATTTT. It encodes CSAREMRAPGDTQYF.

The V call is TRBV20-1, the J call TRBJ2-3, with 11 bases aligning to TRBD2. Germline lookup yields CDR1 DFQATT and CDR2 SNEGSKA (reference sequence). This CDR3 has 15 amino acids. V shed 4 bases, J shed 1 base, and the junction held 4 bases outside the gene matches. CDR3 in amino acids: CSATVAGGRTDTQYF. The CDR3 DNA reads as TGCAGTGCTACCGTAGCGGGGGGGCGCACAGATACGCAGTATTTT.

The chain employs TRBV28 and TRBJ1-1, with D perhaps matching TRBD1 (6 bases). Per the germline V gene, CDR1 is MDHEN and CDR2 is SYDVKM. This CDR3 region has 15 residues. With 4 bases removed from V and 1 base from J, the gap between germline ends came to 13 bases. CDR3 DNA sequence: TGTGCCAGCAGTTCCCCGGGACAAAAGAACACTGAAGCTTTCTTT. Amino acid sequence: CASSSPGQKNTEAFF.